This T cell receptor beta chain comes out of a study of shared clonotypes between healthy human individuals. Study information: Donor composition was two women and a few men, aged 18 to 49. Study observations and caveats: Rarefaction demonstrated incomplete sorted-subset sequencing despite large depth.

Terminally differentiated effector memory CD45RA+ cells were excluded by CCR7 positive selection of CD45RO-negative cells. Everyone who donated was a Caucasian adult who lived in Nashville, Tennessee. On sorted subsets, replicate PCRs used approximately 200 ng DNA, or about 30,000 T cell genomes. Method: immunoSEQ multiplex PCR; TCRdb's copy keeps in-frame clones and lacks some. The table has over 2,000,000 clones, 93% seen once. The CDR3 extends over 13 amino acids. V shed 3 bases and J shed 2 bases, with 7 bases lying between them. CDR1 and CDR2 (germline): SGDLS, YYNGEE. Concerning this clone: Its matching antigen is unknown. Other DNA sequences in this specimen translate into the identical CDR3.

The receptor comes from a man in his late teens or twenties in good health. Some clones in this sample may be carry-over from other donors' samples. The genes are TRBV9 and TRBJ2-3; D gene ambiguous. Material: naive CD8+ T cells from PBMCs. The DNA for the CDR3 is TGTGCCAGCAGCGACGACTCCACAGATACGCAGTATTTT. Protein sequence: CASSDDSTDTQYF.